The next 13 T cell receptor beta chains were all read from a single sample in a study of T cells in narcolepsy. The method was immunoSEQ multiplex PCR; TCRdb's version includes in-frame clones alone and lacks a portion of them. Counted here are roughly 34,000 clones, around 87% occurring once; the ten biggest clones make up roughly 0.79%. The sequenced sample was CD45RA- memory CD4+ T cells from PBMCs. The receptors were gathered from a human donor with narcolepsy.

This clone was detected a few times. The chain has TRBV5-6 and TRBJ2-7; D might be TRBD1 (5 bases). Trimming shortened V by 4 bases and J by 3 bases, and 14 bases separated the two germline ends. CDR1 is SGHDT and CDR2 is YYEEEE in the germline V gene. The CDR3 is made up of 14 amino acids. Here the CDR3 reads CASSPVDNDYEQYF. DNA for the CDR3: TGTGCCAGCAGCCCCGTGGACAATGACTACGAGCAGTACTTC.

The rearrangement joins TRBV7-2 to TRBJ2-7; a possible D gene is TRBD2 (6 bases). Germline CDR1 and CDR2: SGHTA and FQGNSA. CDR3 length: 14 amino acids. The germline V and J ends were trimmed by 7 bases and 4 bases, with 17 bases remaining between them. The CDR3 coding sequence is TGTGCCAGCACCGGCGGTGCCCGGGGGTACGAGCAGTACTTC. Its translation: CASTGGARGYEQYF.

The CDR3 sequence is CASTHPGTSGSLEPSSSYEQYF. The CDR3 region has the DNA TGCGCCAGCACCCATCCTGGGACTAGCGGGAGCCTAGAACCATCGAGCTCCTACGAGCAGTACTTC. This chain uses TRBV5-1 with TRBJ2-7; 14 nucleotides match TRBD2. CDR1 and CDR2 from the germline V gene are SGHRS and YFSETQ. CDR3 length: 22 residues. V was pared by 6 bases and J by 0 bases, with 23 bases of the junction left unmatched.

The CDR3 nucleotides are TGTGCCAGTAGTATAGGGGGTTCGGGCTTCAATCAGCCCCAGCATTTT. Translating it yields CASSIGGSGFNQPQHF. V is TRBV19 and J is TRBJ1-5; D is unclear. Germline-derived CDR1 and CDR2 are LNHDA and SQIVND (reference sequence). CDR3 size: 16 residues. V was cut by 1 base and J by 3 bases, with 13 bases left in between.

This sequence joins TRBV11-3 and TRBJ1-6; 9 nucleotides line up with TRBD1. The junction had 10 bases not matched to a gene; V was cut back by 4 bases and J by 9 bases. This CDR3 is 16 amino acids long. Germline CDR1 reads SGHNT; CDR2 reads YENEEA. This chain's CDR3 is CASSSTRTGVTSPLHF. CDR3 DNA sequence: TGTGCCAGCAGCTCCACTAGGACAGGGGTTACTTCACCCCTCCACTTT.

The rearrangement links TRBV5-1 to TRBJ2-1; D unresolved. V lost 5 bases, J lost 0 bases, and 9 bases lay in between. Germline assignment: CDR1 SGHRS and CDR2 YFSETQ. The CDR3 has 14 residues. Written as DNA, the CDR3 is TGCGCCAGCAGATTAGAAAGCTCCTACAATGAGCAGTTCTTC. Translated: CASRLESSYNEQFF.

The chain joins TRBV13 to TRBJ2-1; 8 nucleotides agree with TRBD2. The CDR3 is 14 residues long. Trimming cost V 3 bases and J 8 bases; bases outside gene matches: 6. CDR1 is PRHDT and CDR2 is FYEKMQ in the germline V gene (reference sequence). CDR3 amino acids: CASSFSGSFDEQFF. As DNA, the CDR3 is TGTGCCAGCAGCTTCAGCGGGAGTTTTGATGAGCAGTTCTTC.

This clone was picked up one time. The chain has TRBV6-6 and TRBJ1-4; D is uncertain. Germline values: CDR1 MNHNY, CDR2 SVGAGI (reference sequence). The CDR3 runs 12 residues. Deletions cut 0 bases from V and 4 bases from J, with 0 bases between. CDR3 amino acids: CASSYSNEKLFF. For the CDR3, the DNA is TGTGCCAGCAGTTACTCTAATGAAAAACTGTTTTTT.

This chain joins TRBV5-1 and TRBJ2-1; 9 nucleotides align to TRBD2. V lost 4 bases to trimming and J lost 3 bases; unmatched junction nucleotides: 5. The CDR3 has 15 amino acids. Germline CDR1 and CDR2: SGHRS and YFSETQ. The DNA for the CDR3 is TGCGCCAGCAGCGTTAGCGGGAGTCTCTACAATGAGCAGTTCTTC. Amino acid sequence: CASSVSGSLYNEQFF.

The CDR3 nucleotides are TGTGCCAGCAGCCCCAGTGGCAGTTTCAATCAGCCCCAGCATTTT. It yields the protein CASSPSGSFNQPQHF. This chain joins TRBV28 and TRBJ1-5; the D is unclear. The CDR3 runs to 15 residues. The V gene lost 6 bases and the J gene lost 3 bases, with 15 bases spanning the gap. Germline loops: CDR1 MDHEN, CDR2 SYDVKM.

The rearrangement joins TRBV7-2 to TRBJ2-3; D perhaps matches TRBD1 (5 bases). CDR1 is SGHTA, CDR2 FQGNSA, per germline. Trimming took 5 bases from V and 4 from J, leaving 19 bases between them. The CDR3 has 16 residues. Written as DNA, the CDR3 is TGTGCCAGCAGCAACCAGGGTCCTGGCACGGCAGATACGCAGTATTTT. Translated, it gives CASSNQGPGTADTQYF.

This chain links TRBV11-3 with TRBJ2-5; D tentatively reads TRBD1 or TRBD2 (5 bases each). The CDR3 covers 13 residues. Germline CDR1 and CDR2: SGHNT and YENEEA. With 3 bases removed from V and 3 bases from J, the gap between germline ends came to 8 bases. CDR3 nucleotide sequence: TGTGCCAGCAGCTTCCGGGGCGAAGAGACCCAGTACTTC. As protein: CASSFRGEETQYF. Variable domain in full (rest from reference TRBV11-3 and TRBJ2-5): EAGVVQSPRYKIIEKKQPVAFWCNPISGHNTLYWYLQNLGQGPELLIRYENEEAVDDSQLPKDRFSAERLKGVDSTLKIQPAELGDSAVYLCASSFRGEETQYFGPGTRLLVL.

The chain employs TRBV4-3 and TRBJ2-5; perhaps D is TRBD1 or TRBD2 (5 bases each). V lost 0 bases and J lost 5, with 25 bases in between. There are 19 residues in the CDR3. CDR1 is LGHNA and CDR2 is YSLEER in the germline V gene. Here the CDR3 DNA reads TGCGCCAGCAGCCAAGAAAGCCCAGGTTCGGGGACGAAAAGGGAGACCCAGTACTTC. It codes for CASSQESPGSGTKRETQYF.